These T cell receptor beta chains were read from a single sample in a study of blood T cells in healthy people across ages. TCRdb redid the calling of the 5' RACE reads with MiXCR, one entry per CDR3 protein. The repertoire consists of over a million distinct CDR3 sequences, with 42% occurring once and the leading ten covering 7.9%. Sequenced sample: blood. Receptors originate from a woman aged 18-29 years in good health. CDR3s include the opening cysteine and the closing phenylalanine or tryptophan. D genes are given only for firm matches. Some rows have no size entry. The others give once, few or many, or a class for an expanded clone.

clone size,V gene,D gene,J gene,CDR3 protein,CDR3 DNA
few,TRBV4-1,TRBD2,TRBJ2-1,CASSQGLAGGYNEQFF,TGCGCCAGCAGCCAAGGGCTAGCGGGGGGCTACAATGAGCAGTTCTTC
NA,TRBV4-2,TRBD2,TRBJ2-7,CASSQGTSGTGEQYF,TGTGCCAGCAGCCAAGGGACTAGCGGGACAGGAGAGCAGTACTTC
NA,TRBV9,TRBD2,TRBJ2-7,CASSVGLADRYEQYF,TGTGCCAGCAGCGTGGGACTAGCGGACCGCTACGAGCAGTACTTC
NA,TRBV5-1,NA,TRBJ2-7,CASLVGDRALGNEQYF,TGCGCCAGTCTCGTCGGCGATCGAGCCCTTGGCAATGAGCAGTACTTC
NA,TRBV20-1,NA,TRBJ1-2,CSASSYGYTF,TGCAGTGCTAGCAGCTATGGCTACACCTTC
NA,TRBV6-1,NA,TRBJ1-2,CASGTSRDNYGYTF,TGTGCCAGCGGTACAAGCAGGGATAACTATGGCTACACCTTC
NA,TRBV10-3,TRBD1,TRBJ2-7,CAISPRGTGESYEQYF,TGTGCCATCAGCCCCAGAGGGACAGGGGAATCCTACGAGCAGTACTTC
few,TRBV7-8,TRBD2,TRBJ2-7,CASRLTSRANEQYF,TGTGCCAGCAGATTGACTAGCCGCGCCAACGAGCAGTACTTC
many,TRBV7-9,NA,TRBJ2-1,CASSLVTFGGASYNEQFF,TGTGCCAGCAGCTTAGTGACGTTCGGTGGGGCTTCCTACAATGAGCAGTTCTTC
NA,TRBV27,TRBD2,TRBJ2-3,CASSLRGTSGGNRADTQYF,TGTGCCAGCAGTTTACGGGGGACTAGCGGGGGAAACAGGGCAGATACGCAGTATTTT
few,TRBV7-9,NA,TRBJ1-2,CASSLVGQDGYTF,TGTGCCAGCAGCTTAGTGGGGCAGGATGGCTACACCTTC
few,TRBV28,NA,TRBJ2-5,CASSPPIVGQETQYF,TGTGCGAGCAGCCCCCCCATAGTTGGCCAAGAGACCCAGTACTTC
NA,TRBV24-1,TRBD2,TRBJ2-1,CATSDWGTSGNEQFF,TGTGCCACCAGTGATTGGGGGACTAGCGGCAATGAGCAGTTCTTC
few,TRBV12-3/TRBV12-4,TRBD1,TRBJ1-4,CASRGQGDHRGNEKLFF,TGTGCCAGCAGGGGACAGGGGGACCATCGCGGGAATGAAAAACTGTTTTTT
NA,TRBV20-1,TRBD2,TRBJ2-3,CSARLAGGGGADTQYF,TGCAGTGCTAGATTAGCGGGGGGCGGAGGAGCAGATACGCAGTATTTT
NA,TRBV14,NA,TRBJ2-3,CASSYRSKIGTNTDTQYF,TGTGCCAGCAGCTACAGAAGCAAGATCGGGACAAACACAGATACGCAGTATTTT
few,TRBV11-2,TRBD2,TRBJ2-1,CASSPQGLANEQFF,TGTGCCAGCAGCCCGCAAGGACTAGCGAATGAGCAGTTCTTC
NA,TRBV5-6,TRBD2,TRBJ2-7,CASTMRTSGGYEQYF,TGTGCCAGCACCATGCGGACTAGCGGAGGATACGAGCAGTACTTC
NA,TRBV7-9,TRBD2,TRBJ2-5,CASSLAGGLAGYEQYF,TGTGCCAGCAGCCTCGCGGGGGGACTAGCGGGCTATGAGCAGTACTTC
NA,TRBV20-1,TRBD2,TRBJ2-5,CSASASRGGLQETQYF,TGCAGTGCTAGCGCAAGCCGCGGGGGGCTCCAAGAGACCCAGTACTTC
NA,TRBV3-1,NA,TRBJ2-2,CASSQDLDGPGELFF,TGTGCCAGCAGCCAAGATCTCGACGGTCCCGGGGAGCTGTTTTTT
NA,TRBV2,TRBD2,TRBJ2-1,CASSMDGRAAYNEQFF,TGTGCCAGCAGTATGGACGGGAGGGCCGCCTACAATGAGCAGTTCTTC
NA,TRBV18,NA,TRBJ1-2,CASSPSGGLNYGYTF,TGTGCCAGCTCACCATCTGGGGGTTTGAACTATGGCTACACCTTC
few,TRBV10-3,NA,TRBJ2-7,CAISEAGLSEGEQYF,TGTGCCATCAGTGAGGCGGGGCTCTCAGAGGGAGAGCAGTACTTC
NA,TRBV4-3,NA,TRBJ2-1,CASSQGYTNEQFF,TGCGCCAGCAGCCAAGGGTATACAAATGAGCAGTTCTTC
few,TRBV3-1,NA,TRBJ2-2,CASSQRGSTIGELFF,TGTGCCAGCAGTCAAAGAGGCAGCACCATCGGGGAGCTGTTTTTT
NA,TRBV5-1,TRBD1,TRBJ2-5,CASSLEGAGKTQYF,TGCGCCAGCAGCTTGGAGGGGGCTGGGAAGACCCAGTACTTC
NA,TRBV7-8,NA,TRBJ2-7,CASSLVDGSKAYF,TGTGCCAGCAGCTTAGTGGATGGGTCTAAGGCGTACTTC
NA,TRBV6-1,NA,TRBJ2-2,CASSPLIGELFF,TGTGCCAGCAGTCCCCTGATCGGGGAGCTGTTTTTT
few,TRBV27,NA,TRBJ2-3,CATRAEPTDTQYF,TGTGCCACCCGAGCGGAGCCCACAGATACGCAGTATTTT
NA,TRBV15,NA,TRBJ1-5,CATSRGGAGGISNQPQHF,TGTGCCACCAGCAGAGGAGGGGCGGGGGGAATTAGCAATCAGCCCCAGCATTTT
NA,TRBV20-1,NA,TRBJ1-5,CSARDGGAWDQPQHF,TGCAGTGCTAGAGATGGGGGGGCTTGGGATCAGCCCCAGCATTTT
NA,TRBV15,TRBD1,TRBJ2-4,CATSSGGWGKNIQYF,TGTGCCACCAGCTCAGGGGGTTGGGGCAAAAACATTCAGTACTTC
few,TRBV10-3,TRBD2,TRBJ2-1,CAISDILGTSGRAYNEQFF,TGTGCCATCAGTGACATACTAGGGACTAGCGGGAGAGCCTACAATGAGCAGTTCTTC
NA,TRBV10-3,NA,TRBJ2-5,CAISPSLPLGETRYF,TGTGCCATCAGCCCCTCCTTACCTTTAGGAGAGACCCGGTACTTC
NA,TRBV30,NA,TRBJ2-2,CAWSRGNTGELFF,TGTGCCTGGAGTCGGGGGAACACCGGGGAGCTGTTTTTT
NA,TRBV7-9,TRBD2,TRBJ2-2,CASSLAAGVTGELFF,TGTGCCAGCAGCTTAGCTGCGGGGGTCACCGGGGAGCTGTTTTTT
NA,TRBV5-1,NA,TRBJ2-7,CASSQRTEQYF,TGCGCCAGCAGCCAACGTACCGAGCAGTACTTC
NA,TRBV10-3,NA,TRBJ2-5,CAISTGTGRETQYF,TGTGCCATCAGTACTGGGACTGGCAGGGAGACCCAGTACTTC
NA,TRBV5-1,TRBD2,TRBJ2-3,CASTTGLAGGLGTDTQYF,TGCGCCTCCACGACAGGACTAGCGGGGGGGCTAGGCACAGATACGCAGTATTTT
NA,TRBV10-3,NA,TRBJ2-7,CAIGGDSSYEQYF,TGTGCCATCGGGGGGGACAGCTCCTACGAGCAGTACTTC